A single sample is the source of the 26 T cell receptor beta chains below, sequenced in a study of identical twins. Each CDR3 protein is one row after TCRdb ran MiXCR on the 5' RACE reads. The sample includes hundreds of thousands of distinct CDR3 sequences, about 24% seen only once; the top ten take around 3%. The data were also submitted as part of a second study, on T cells expressing NK-cell markers.

The sample comprised CD4+ T cells sorted from blood. Receptor source: a woman aged 18-30 years in good health.

The CDR3 DNA reads TGTGCCAGCAGCGGGACAGCCTCCTACAATGAGCAGTTCTTC. Amino acid sequence: CASSGTASYNEQFF. This chain connects TRBV2 to TRBJ2-1, with 7 bases lining up with TRBD1. Unmatched junction bases numbered 2, after V lost 6 bases and J lost 0 bases. Germline V lookup: CDR1 SNHLY, CDR2 FYNNEI. This CDR3 is built from 14 residues.

This chain uses TRBV20-1 with TRBJ1-4; D gene uncertain. Between the trimmed V and J ends, which lost 0 bases and 4 bases, there was a span of 12 bases. The CDR3 totals 15 residues. Germline CDR1 and CDR2: DFQATT and SNEGSKA (reference sequence). The CDR3 loop is CSARDPGGYNEKLFF. The DNA of the CDR3 is TGCAGTGCTAGAGATCCCGGCGGGTATAATGAAAAACTGTTTTTT.

In this sample, this clonotype turned up a few times. J is TRBJ2-7 and V is TRBV29-1; 7 bases are shared with TRBD2. The CDR3 runs 13 residues. V dropped 3 bases and J dropped 7; count of bases not matched to a gene: 9. Germline loops: CDR1 SQVTM, CDR2 ANQGSEA. CDR3 sequence reads: CSVEKGGTGEQYF. As DNA, the CDR3 is TGCAGCGTTGAGAAGGGAGGGACGGGGGAGCAGTACTTC.

This clonotype occurred a few times. The chain has TRBV7-2 and TRBJ2-7, with D perhaps matching TRBD2 (5 bases). Trimming removed 3 bases from V and 6 bases from J, with 12 bases in between. The length of the CDR3 is 13 residues. Germline CDR1 is SGHTA and CDR2 is FQGNSA. The CDR3 region has the DNA TGTGCCAGCAGCTTTTCCCCGGAGGCCGAGCAGTACTTC. Its translation is CASSFSPEAEQYF. The full variable domain, rest sourced from reference TRBV7-2 and TRBJ2-7, is GAGVSQSPSNKVTEKGKDVELRCDPISGHTALYWYRQSLGQGLEFLIYFQGNSAPDKSGLPSDRFSAERTGGSVSTLTIQRTQQEDSAVYLCASSFSPEAEQYFGPGTRLTVT.

This clonotype was counted a few times. This sequence joins TRBV20-1 and TRBJ2-5; a possible D gene is TRBD1 (6 bases). This CDR3 has 11 amino acids. CDR1 DFQATT and CDR2 SNEGSKA come from the germline V gene (reference sequence). Trimming took 4 bases from V and 5 from J, leaving 8 bases between them. In DNA form, the CDR3 reads TGCAGTGCTAAGGGGGAGGAGACCCAGTACTTC. Its protein is CSAKGEETQYF.

The chain has TRBV5-5 and TRBJ2-7; the D gene is possibly TRBD2 (6 bases). Trimming pared 0 bases from V and 6 bases from J, leaving 16 bases between. This CDR3 is 15 amino acids long. Per germline, CDR1 SGHKS and CDR2 YYEKEE (reference sequence). The CDR3 DNA sequence: TGTGCCAGCAGCTTGGCCCAGGGAGGTCTACTCGAGCAGTACTTC. This translates into CASSLAQGGLLEQYF.

The gene calls are TRBV20-1 and TRBJ2-1; the D gene is possibly TRBD2 (6 bases). The CDR3 covers 16 residues. Germline-derived CDR1 and CDR2 are DFQATT and SNEGSKA (reference sequence). V gave up 5 bases and J gave up 0 bases, with 17 bases separating them. CDR3 coding DNA: TGCAGTGCTCCGAGCGCTTCTAGCGTCTCCTACAATGAGCAGTTCTTC. This translates into CSAPSASSVSYNEQFF.

The V call is TRBV6-1, the J call TRBJ1-2; 7 nucleotides line up with TRBD1. With 6 bases clipped from V and 8 bases from J, the junction kept 15 bases outside the gene matches. The CDR3 covers 15 residues. Looked up from germline, CDR1 is MNHNS and CDR2 is SASEGT. CDR3 coding DNA: TGTGCCAGCAGAGCCCAAGGGGGCGTATCGCGCGGCTACACCTTC. This sequence encodes CASRAQGGVSRGYTF.

This chain joins TRBV5-1 and TRBJ2-7; TRBD2 matches at 7 bases. The V gene's germline CDR1 is SGHRS and CDR2 YFSETQ. The CDR3 totals 16 residues. The V gene end was trimmed by 4 bases and the J gene end by 3 bases; junction bases not matched to a gene: 13. The CDR3 DNA sequence: TGCGCCAGCAGCCCCGGACCCGGGCGGGAGATCTACGAGCAGTACTTC. It yields the protein CASSPGPGREIYEQYF. The variable domain in full, completed from reference TRBV5-1 and TRBJ2-7, reads KAGVTQTPRYLIKTRGQQVTLSCSPISGHRSVSWYQQTPGQGLQFLFEYFSETQRNKGNFPGRFSGRQFSNSRSEMNVSTLELGDSALYLCASSPGPGREIYEQYFGPGTRLTVT.

This chain uses TRBV6-4 with TRBJ2-3; TRBD1 is a possible D gene (5 bases). Trimming stripped 1 base from V and 8 bases from J, with 16 bases between. Looked up from germline, CDR1 is MRHNA and CDR2 is SNTAGT. The CDR3 spans 15 residues. This chain's CDR3 is CASSDWAGPPVTQYF. As DNA, the CDR3 is TGTGCCAGCAGTGACTGGGCAGGGCCCCCGGTTACGCAGTATTTT.

This clonotype was counted between two and nine times. The chain carries TRBV4-3 and TRBJ2-2; 7 bases line up with TRBD2. The CDR3 has 15 residues. In germline, CDR1 is LGHNA, CDR2 YSLEER. J gave up 5 bases and V 1 base, and 4 bases lay outside the gene matches. The CDR3 DNA reads TGCGCCAGCAGCCAAGGGACTAGTCGGACCGGGGAGCTGTTTTTT. Translation: CASSQGTSRTGELFF.

This clonotype has just a few counts. V usage is TRBV7-9 and J usage is TRBJ2-2; D might be TRBD2 (6 bases). Germline V gene sequence: CDR1 SEHNR, CDR2 FQNEAQ (reference sequence). The CDR3 contains 14 residues. Between the trimmed V and J ends, which lost 1 base and 6 bases, there was a span of 9 bases. Written as DNA, the CDR3 is TGTGCCAGCAGCTTAGGAGCTAGCGCCGGGGAGCTGTTTTTT. Its translation: CASSLGASAGELFF.

This chain connects TRBV15 to TRBJ1-3, with D possibly TRBD1 on 5 matching bases. Trimming stripped 1 base from V and 9 bases from J, with 16 bases between. The CDR3 is 15 residues long. Germline values: CDR1 LNHNV, CDR2 YYDKDF (reference sequence). In DNA form, the CDR3 reads TGTGCCACCAGCAGAGGCCTAACAGGTCCCGGCACCATATATTTT. The encoded protein is CATSRGLTGPGTIYF.

This clonotype was detected a few times. The chain is built from TRBV7-8 and TRBJ2-2; 7 bases are a match to TRBD1. The CDR3 runs 16 residues. V shed 8 bases and J 6 bases; nucleotides not matched to a gene: 15. Germline V gives CDR1 SGHVS, CDR2 FQNEAQ. CDR3 amino acids: CASRRYMTGLAGELFF. The CDR3 DNA reads TGTGCCAGCCGACGATACATGACAGGGCTCGCCGGGGAGCTGTTTTTT.

This clonotype came up a few times. The V call is TRBV5-1, the J call TRBJ2-7; either TRBD1 or TRBD2 may fit D (6 bases each). The germline CDR1 and CDR2 sequences are SGHRS and YFSETQ. This CDR3 spans 14 amino acids. V gave up 1 base and J gave up 5 bases, with 13 bases separating them. CDR3 sequence: CASSLHGGPNEQYF. The CDR3 bases are TGCGCCAGCAGCTTGCATGGGGGGCCAAACGAGCAGTACTTC.

This clonotype is termed medium-sized. V and J are TRBV3-1 and TRBJ2-3; D ambiguous. Trimming cost V 2 bases and J 5 bases, with 14 bases left between them. This CDR3 has 15 residues. CDR1 and CDR2 from the germline V gene are LGHDT and YNNKEL (reference sequence). CDR3 protein: CASSQSPGSEDTQYF. DNA of the CDR3: TGTGCCAGCAGCCAAAGCCCAGGTAGTGAAGATACGCAGTATTTT.

This clonotype was observed a few times. The V and J genes are TRBV5-1 and TRBJ2-1, with 7 bases lining up with TRBD1. The germline gives CDR1 SGHRS, CDR2 YFSETQ. The CDR3 is 15 amino acids. V was clipped by 4 bases and J by 7 bases; unmatched bases: 11. CDR3 nucleotide sequence: TGCGCCAGCAGCCCCGACAGGGCAAGGGAGAATGAGCAGTTCTTC. This translates into CASSPDRARENEQFF.

In its sample, this clonotype was seen a few times. The rearrangement uses TRBV14 and TRBJ2-3; D might be TRBD2 (5 bases). CDR3 length: 16 residues. V lost 4 bases to trimming and J lost 2 bases, with 16 bases between them. Germline V gives CDR1 SGHDN, CDR2 FVKESK. The CDR3 loop is CASSLGPWRPTDTQYF. The CDR3 nucleotides are TGTGCCAGCAGCCTTGGACCTTGGAGGCCCACAGATACGCAGTATTTT.

This chain links TRBV7-3 with TRBJ2-1; 14 bases are a match to TRBD2. The V gene end was trimmed by 5 bases and the J gene end by 6 bases; junction bases not matched to a gene: 6. Per the germline V gene, CDR1 is SGHTA and CDR2 is FQGTGA. The CDR3 is 16 amino acids. CDR3 protein: CASSQRLAGGRNEQFF. In DNA form, the CDR3 reads TGTGCCAGCAGCCAGAGACTAGCGGGGGGGCGCAATGAGCAGTTCTTC.

This clonotype was found a few times. The chain links TRBV20-1 to TRBJ1-3; TRBD1 matches at 8 bases. The CDR3 has 14 amino acids. The germline gives CDR1 DFQATT, CDR2 SNEGSKA (reference sequence). V lost 5 bases, J lost 3 bases, and 6 bases stayed unmatched. The CDR3 DNA is TGCAGTGCTTGGACAGGGCGGGGTGGAAACACCATATATTTT. This gives the protein CSAWTGRGGNTIYF.

This sequence joins TRBV5-5 and TRBJ2-7, with 10 bases identical to TRBD1. From germline, CDR1 is SGHKS and CDR2 YYEKEE (reference sequence). V trimming: 4 bases; J trimming: 1 base; junction bases outside the gene matches: 8. This CDR3 region has 16 residues. Here the CDR3 reads CASSSTGTGASYEQYF. The CDR3 region has the DNA TGTGCCAGCAGCAGTACCGGGACAGGGGCTTCCTACGAGCAGTACTTC.

This rearrangement joins TRBV5-1 to TRBJ2-5; 13 bases line up with TRBD2. V was pared by 3 bases and J by 5 bases, with 7 bases of the junction left unmatched. Germline V lookup: CDR1 SGHRS, CDR2 YFSETQ. The length of the CDR3 is 16 residues. The chain's CDR3 is CASSSTLAGGPETQYF. The CDR3 DNA reads as TGCGCCAGCAGCTCTACACTAGCGGGGGGGCCGGAGACCCAGTACTTC.

This clonotype was counted ten times or more. This chain joins TRBV10-3 and TRBJ2-1, with D unclear. CDR3 length equals 11 residues. From germline, CDR1 is ENHRY and CDR2 SYGVKD. Trimming took 3 bases from V and 8 from J, leaving 5 bases between them. This chain's CDR3 is CAISDLDEQFF. The CDR3 coding sequence is TGTGCCATCAGTGATCTCGATGAGCAGTTCTTC.

This chain joins TRBV6-6 and TRBJ1-4; D is undetermined. The CDR3 is made up of 18 amino acids. The V end lost 1 base, the J end lost 0 bases, and 15 bases lay between the germline ends. CDR1 is MNHNY, CDR2 SVGAGI, per germline (reference sequence). The CDR3 DNA is TGTGCCAGCAGTTACTTACGAAGGGTCCTTTCAACTAATGAAAAACTGTTTTTT. Residues: CASSYLRRVLSTNEKLFF.

V usage is TRBV6-1 and J usage is TRBJ2-7; 9 nucleotides agree with TRBD1. The V segment lost 5 bases and the J segment 5 bases; nucleotides outside the gene matches: 4. Per the germline V gene, CDR1 is MNHNS and CDR2 is SASEGT. The CDR3 runs to 13 residues. CDR3 sequence reads: CASSRQGVHEQYF. CDR3 bases: TGTGCCAGCAGTAGACAGGGGGTCCACGAGCAGTACTTC.

This clonotype was counted between two and nine times. The chain uses TRBV12-3 or TRBV12-4 and TRBJ2-5, with a tentative D call TRBD2 (6 bases). This CDR3 is 12 amino acids long. The germline V and J ends were trimmed by 5 bases and 7 bases, with 11 bases remaining between them. The CDR3 here is CASSQRRGTQYF. DNA of the CDR3: TGTGCCAGCAGTCAGAGGCGGGGGACCCAGTACTTC.